Here is one T cell receptor beta chain with its context. Sequencing was performed with immunoSEQ multiplex PCR; in TCRdb, only in-frame clones are kept and a portion is missing. The sample contains about 110,000 clones, 90% of which appear only once. CDR3 size: 18 residues. Trimming removed 0 bases from V and 4 bases from J, with 18 bases in between. CDR1 is ENHRY, CDR2 SYGVKD, per germline. The data are from a study of Tregs in tolerant kidney transplant recipients. The TCR sequence derives from a human donor who received a combined kidney and bone marrow transplant. The sample was CD4+ T cells from blood, taken before the transplant. This chain joins TRBV10-3 and TRBJ1-4, with D possibly matching TRBD1 (6 bases). This CDR3 reads CAISESTGKGGSNEKLFF. Written as DNA, the CDR3 is TGTGCCATCAGTGAGTCGACAGGAAAAGGGGGAAGTAATGAAAAACTGTTTTTT.